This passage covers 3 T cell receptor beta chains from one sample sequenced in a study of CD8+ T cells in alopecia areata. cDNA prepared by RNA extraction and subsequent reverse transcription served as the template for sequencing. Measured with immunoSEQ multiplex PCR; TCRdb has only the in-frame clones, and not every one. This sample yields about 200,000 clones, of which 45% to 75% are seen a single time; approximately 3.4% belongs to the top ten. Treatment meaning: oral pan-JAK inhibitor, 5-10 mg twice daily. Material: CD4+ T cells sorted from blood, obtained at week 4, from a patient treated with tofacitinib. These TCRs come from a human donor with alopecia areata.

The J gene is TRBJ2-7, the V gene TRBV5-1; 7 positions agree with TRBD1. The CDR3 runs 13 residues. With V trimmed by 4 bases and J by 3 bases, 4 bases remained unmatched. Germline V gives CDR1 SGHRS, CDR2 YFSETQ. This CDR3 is CASSPDRVYEQYF. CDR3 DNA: TGCGCCAGCAGCCCCGACAGGGTCTACGAGCAGTACTTC.

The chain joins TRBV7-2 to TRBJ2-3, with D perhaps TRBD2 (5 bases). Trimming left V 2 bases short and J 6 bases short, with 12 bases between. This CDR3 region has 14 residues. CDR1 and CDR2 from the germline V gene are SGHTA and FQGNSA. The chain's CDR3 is CASSLRVTGDTQYF. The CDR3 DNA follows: TGTGCCAGCAGCTTACGTGTCACGGGGGATACGCAGTATTTT.

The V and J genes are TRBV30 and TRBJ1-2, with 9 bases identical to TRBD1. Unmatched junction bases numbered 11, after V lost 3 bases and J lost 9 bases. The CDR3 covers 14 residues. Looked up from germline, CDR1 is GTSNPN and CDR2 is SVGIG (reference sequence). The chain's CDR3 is CAWRTTGGRRSYTF. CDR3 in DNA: TGTGCCTGGAGGACTACAGGGGGCCGTCGTAGCTACACCTTC.